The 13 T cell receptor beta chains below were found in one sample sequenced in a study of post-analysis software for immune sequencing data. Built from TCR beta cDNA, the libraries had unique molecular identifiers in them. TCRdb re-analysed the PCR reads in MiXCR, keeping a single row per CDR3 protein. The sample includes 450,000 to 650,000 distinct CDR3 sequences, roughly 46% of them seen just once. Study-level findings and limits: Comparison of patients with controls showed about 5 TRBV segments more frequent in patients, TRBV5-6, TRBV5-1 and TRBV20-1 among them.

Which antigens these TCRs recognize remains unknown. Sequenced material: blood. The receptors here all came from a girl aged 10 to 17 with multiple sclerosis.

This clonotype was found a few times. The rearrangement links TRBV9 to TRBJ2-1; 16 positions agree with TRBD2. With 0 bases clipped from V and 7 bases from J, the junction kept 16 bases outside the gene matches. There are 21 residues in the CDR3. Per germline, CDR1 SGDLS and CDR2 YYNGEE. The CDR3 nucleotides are TGTGCCAGCAGCGTAGTCGGTGGGGGGACTAGCGGGGGGGACGCCCAAAATGAGCAGTTCTTC. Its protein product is CASSVVGGGTSGGDAQNEQFF.

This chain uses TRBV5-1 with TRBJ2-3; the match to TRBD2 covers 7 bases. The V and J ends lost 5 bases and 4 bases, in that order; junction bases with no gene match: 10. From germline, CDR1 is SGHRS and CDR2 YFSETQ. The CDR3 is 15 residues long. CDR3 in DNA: TGCGCCAGCAGGTCTTATAGCGGGCTAGCAGATACGCAGTATTTT. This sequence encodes CASRSYSGLADTQYF. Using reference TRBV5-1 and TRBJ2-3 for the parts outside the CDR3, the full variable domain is KAGVTQTPRYLIKTRGQQVTLSCSPISGHRSVSWYQQTPGQGLQFLFEYFSETQRNKGNFPGRFSGRQFSNSRSEMNVSTLELGDSALYLCASRSYSGLADTQYFGPGTRLTVL.

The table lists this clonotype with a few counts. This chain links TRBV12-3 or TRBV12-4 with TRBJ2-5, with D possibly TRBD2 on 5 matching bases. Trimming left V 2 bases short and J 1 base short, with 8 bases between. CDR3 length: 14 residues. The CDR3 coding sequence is TGTGCCAGCAGTTTACGAGGGATCCAAGAGACCCAGTACTTC. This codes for CASSLRGIQETQYF.

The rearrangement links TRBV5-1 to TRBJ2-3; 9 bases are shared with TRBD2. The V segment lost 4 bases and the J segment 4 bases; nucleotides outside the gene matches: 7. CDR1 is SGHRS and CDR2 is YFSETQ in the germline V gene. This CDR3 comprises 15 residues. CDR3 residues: CASSRAGGGSDTQYF. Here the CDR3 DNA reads TGCGCCAGCAGCAGAGCGGGAGGAGGCTCAGATACGCAGTATTTT.

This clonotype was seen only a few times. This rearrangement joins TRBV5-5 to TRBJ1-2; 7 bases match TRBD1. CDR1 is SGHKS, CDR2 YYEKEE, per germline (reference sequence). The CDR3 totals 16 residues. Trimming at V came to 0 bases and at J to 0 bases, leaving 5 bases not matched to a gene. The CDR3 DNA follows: TGTGCCAGCAGCTTGGTTCGACAGGGAGCTAACTATGGCTACACCTTC. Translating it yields CASSLVRQGANYGYTF.

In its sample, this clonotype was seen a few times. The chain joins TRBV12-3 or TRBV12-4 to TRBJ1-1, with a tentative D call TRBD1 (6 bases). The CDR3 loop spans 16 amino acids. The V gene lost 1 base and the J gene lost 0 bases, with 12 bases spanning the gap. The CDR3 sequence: CASSLDRVRLNTEAFF. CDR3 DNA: TGTGCCAGCAGTTTAGACAGGGTGCGTCTGAACACTGAAGCTTTCTTT.

CDR3: CAIMGGPSSYEQYF. DNA for the CDR3: TGTGCCATCATGGGGGGGCCGAGCTCCTACGAGCAGTACTTC. This rearrangement joins TRBV10-3 to TRBJ2-7, with TRBD2 as a possible D gene (7 bases). CDR1 and CDR2 from the germline V gene are ENHRY and SYGVKD. This CDR3 is 14 amino acids long. V lost 7 bases and J lost 0, with 13 bases in between.

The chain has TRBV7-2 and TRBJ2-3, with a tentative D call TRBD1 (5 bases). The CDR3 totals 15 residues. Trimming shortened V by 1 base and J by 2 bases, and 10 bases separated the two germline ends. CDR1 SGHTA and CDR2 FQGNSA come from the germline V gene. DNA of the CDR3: TGTGCCAGCAGCTTAGTCGGCAGGGACACAGATACGCAGTATTTT. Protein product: CASSLVGRDTDTQYF.

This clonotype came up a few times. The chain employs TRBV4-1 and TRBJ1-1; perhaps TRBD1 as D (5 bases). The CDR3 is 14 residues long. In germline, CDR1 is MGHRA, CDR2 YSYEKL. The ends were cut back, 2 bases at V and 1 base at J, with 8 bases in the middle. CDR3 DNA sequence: TGCGCCAGCAGCCAACCTGGACAGAACACTGAAGCTTTCTTT. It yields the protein CASSQPGQNTEAFF.

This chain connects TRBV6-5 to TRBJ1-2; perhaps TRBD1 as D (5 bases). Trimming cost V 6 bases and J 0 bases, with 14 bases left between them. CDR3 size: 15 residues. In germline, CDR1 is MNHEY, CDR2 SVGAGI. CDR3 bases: TGTGCCAGCAGCGCGACAGCATCCGCTAACTATGGCTACACCTTC. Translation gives CASSATASANYGYTF.

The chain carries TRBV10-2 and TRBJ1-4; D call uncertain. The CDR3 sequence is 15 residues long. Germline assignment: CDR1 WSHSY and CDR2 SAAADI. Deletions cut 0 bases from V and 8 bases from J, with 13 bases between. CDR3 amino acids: CASSESTVPSEKLFF. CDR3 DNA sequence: TGCGCCAGCAGTGAGTCGACTGTCCCCTCGGAAAAACTGTTTTTT.

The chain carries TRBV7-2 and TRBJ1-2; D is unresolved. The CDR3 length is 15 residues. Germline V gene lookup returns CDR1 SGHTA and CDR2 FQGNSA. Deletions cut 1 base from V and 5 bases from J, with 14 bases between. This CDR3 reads CASSLVRLQEYGYTF. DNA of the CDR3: TGTGCCAGCAGCTTAGTCCGTCTGCAGGAGTATGGCTACACCTTC.

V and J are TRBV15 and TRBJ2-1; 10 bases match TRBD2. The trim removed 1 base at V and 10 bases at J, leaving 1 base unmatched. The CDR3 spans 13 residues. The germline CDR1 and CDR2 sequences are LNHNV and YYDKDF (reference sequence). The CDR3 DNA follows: TGTGCCACCAGCAGAGGGGGACTAGCGGAGCAGTTCTTC. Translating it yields CATSRGGLAEQFF.